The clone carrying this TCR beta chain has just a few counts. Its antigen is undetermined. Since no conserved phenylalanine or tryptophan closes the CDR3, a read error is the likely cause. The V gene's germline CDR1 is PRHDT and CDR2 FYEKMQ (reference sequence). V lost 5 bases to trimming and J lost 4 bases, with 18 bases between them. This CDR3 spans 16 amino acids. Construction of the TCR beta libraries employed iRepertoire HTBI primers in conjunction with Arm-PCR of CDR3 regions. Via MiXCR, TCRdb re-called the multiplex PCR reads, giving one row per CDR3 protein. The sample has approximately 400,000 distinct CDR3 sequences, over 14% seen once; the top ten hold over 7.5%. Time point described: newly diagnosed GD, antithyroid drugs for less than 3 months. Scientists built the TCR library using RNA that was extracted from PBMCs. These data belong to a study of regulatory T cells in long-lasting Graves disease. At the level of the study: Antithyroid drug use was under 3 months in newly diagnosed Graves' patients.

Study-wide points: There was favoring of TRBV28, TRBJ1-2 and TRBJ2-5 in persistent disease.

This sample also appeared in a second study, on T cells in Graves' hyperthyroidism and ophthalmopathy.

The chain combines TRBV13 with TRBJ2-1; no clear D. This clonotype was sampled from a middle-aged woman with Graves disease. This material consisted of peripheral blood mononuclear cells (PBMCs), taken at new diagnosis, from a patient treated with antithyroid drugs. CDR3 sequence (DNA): TGTGCCAGCAGCACGCCCGCCAGGACCTATTACAATGAGCAGTTCATC. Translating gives CASSTPARTYYNEQFI.